A single sample is the source of the 24 T cell receptor beta chains below, sequenced in a study of long-term antiretroviral therapy in people with HIV. Survey-level immunoSEQ v3.0 assays were run. The data were produced by immunoSEQ multiplex PCR, yet TCRdb's version contains in-frame clones alone and is incomplete. This table has 17,000 or so clones, 91% appearing once. This sample comprised unsorted PBMCs, obtained 0.3 years after starting antiretroviral therapy. The receptors stem from a man in his 60s with HIV.

V and J are TRBV19 and TRBJ2-7, with D uncertain. This CDR3 has 13 residues. V lost 5 bases, J lost 3 bases, and 11 bases lay in between. Germline-derived CDR1 and CDR2 are LNHDA and SQIVND (reference sequence). The CDR3 protein is CASSAGVGYEQYF. Here the CDR3 DNA reads TGTGCCAGTAGTGCTGGGGTTGGCTACGAGCAGTACTTC.

The rearrangement links TRBV7-8 to TRBJ2-5; tentatively, D is TRBD2 (6 bases). The CDR3 consists of 16 residues. Germline loops: CDR1 SGHVS, CDR2 FQNEAQ. Trimming took 1 base from V and 0 from J, leaving 12 bases between them. This CDR3 is CASSLGPSGYQETQYF. CDR3 in DNA: TGTGCCAGCAGCTTAGGCCCGAGCGGGTACCAAGAGACCCAGTACTTC. Full variable domain (remainder filled in from reference TRBV7-8 and TRBJ2-5): GAGVSQSPRYKVAKRGQDVALRCDPISGHVSLFWYQQALGQGPEFLTYFQNEAQLDKSGLPSDRFFAERPEGSVSTLKIQRTQQEDSAVYLCASSLGPSGYQETQYFGPGTRLLVL.

The V call is TRBV28, the J call TRBJ1-1, with D possibly being TRBD1 (6 bases). The CDR3 sequence is 13 residues long. V was trimmed by 5 bases and J by 8 bases, leaving 15 bases between them. Germline CDR1 is MDHEN and CDR2 is SYDVKM. This CDR3 reads CASSLSQGWEAFF. As DNA, the CDR3 is TGTGCCAGCAGTCTATCGCAGGGGTGGGAAGCTTTCTTT.

The chain is built from TRBV7-2 and TRBJ1-2, with D possibly TRBD1 on 5 matching bases. The germline V and J ends were trimmed by 1 base and 4 bases, with 13 bases remaining between them. The CDR3 loop spans 15 amino acids. Germline V gives CDR1 SGHTA, CDR2 FQGNSA. CDR3 in amino acids: CASSLEWGAIYGYTF. The CDR3 DNA is TGTGCCAGCAGCTTAGAGTGGGGCGCGATCTATGGCTACACCTTC.

This sequence joins TRBV5-6 and TRBJ2-1; possible D gene TRBD1, 6 bases. The CDR3 totals 13 residues. V lost 0 bases, J lost 9 bases, and 10 bases lay in between. Germline V gives CDR1 SGHDT, CDR2 YYEEEE. The CDR3 nucleotides are TGTGCCAGCAGCTTGGTTGGGGGCCGTGAGCAGTTCTTC. Translation gives CASSLVGGREQFF. Supplemented by reference TRBV5-6 and TRBJ2-1, the full variable domain reads DAGVTQSPTHLIKTRGQQVTLRCSPKSGHDTVSWYQQALGQGPQFIFQYYEEEERQRGNFPDRFSGHQFPNYSSELNVNALLLGDSALYLCASSLVGGREQFFGPGTRLTVL.

This chain uses TRBV7-2 with TRBJ2-2, with 7 bases lining up with TRBD1. The CDR3 sequence is 16 residues long. The V segment lost 10 bases and the J segment 1 base; nucleotides outside the gene matches: 12. The germline gives CDR1 SGHTA, CDR2 FQGNSA. CDR3 loop: CANPPFGQVNTGELFF. Written as DNA, the CDR3 is TGTGCCAACCCCCCTTTTGGACAGGTGAACACCGGGGAGCTGTTTTTT.

This chain connects TRBV19 to TRBJ1-2; TRBD1 matches at 7 bases. CDR1 and CDR2 from the germline V gene are LNHDA and SQIVND (reference sequence). The length of the CDR3 is 11 residues. The junction had 2 bases not matched to a gene; V was cut back by 3 bases and J by 10 bases. CDR3 sequence: CASSIQGVYTF. CDR3 coding DNA: TGTGCCAGTAGTATCCAGGGGGTCTACACCTTC.

V usage is TRBV11-2 and J usage is TRBJ1-1; D gene unclear. The CDR3 length is 13 residues. CDR1 SGHAT and CDR2 FQNNGV come from the germline V gene. V was clipped by 2 bases and J by 0 bases, with 4 bases between them. The CDR3 spells CASSLIVNTEAFF. DNA for the CDR3: TGTGCCAGCAGCTTAATCGTGAACACTGAAGCTTTCTTT.

The chain combines TRBV5-6 with TRBJ2-7; unclear D gene. Germline loops: CDR1 SGHDT, CDR2 YYEEEE. V lost 0 bases and J lost 0, with 10 bases in between. This CDR3 is 15 amino acids long. Here the CDR3 reads CASSLGLHSSYEQYF. CDR3 sequence (DNA): TGTGCCAGCAGCTTGGGACTTCACAGCTCCTACGAGCAGTACTTC.

The chain uses TRBV9 and TRBJ2-1, with TRBD2 identical over 13 bases. The germline gives CDR1 SGDLS, CDR2 YYNGEE. The CDR3 sequence is 18 residues long. Trimming removed 3 bases from V and 10 bases from J; junction bases left unmatched: 16. The DNA for the CDR3 is TGTGCCAGCAGCGAACACCGACCGCGGACTAGCGGGAGTGGCGAGCAGTTCTTC. Residues: CASSEHRPRTSGSGEQFF.

This chain connects TRBV29-1 to TRBJ2-3; TRBD2 matches at 10 bases. CDR1 is SQVTM and CDR2 is ANQGSEA in the germline V gene. J was trimmed by 4 bases and V by 4 bases; bases with no gene match: 5. The length of the CDR3 is 14 residues. The CDR3 DNA follows: TGCAGCGTTGGTCTAGCGGGGGTGGCAGATACGCAGTATTTT. This gives the protein CSVGLAGVADTQYF.

CDR3 region: CASSLNGGTVLEETQYF. The CDR3 nucleotides are TGCGCCAGCAGCTTGAACGGCGGGACAGTCCTCGAAGAGACCCAGTACTTC. The gene calls are TRBV5-1 and TRBJ2-5; D possibly corresponds to TRBD1 (7 bases). The length of the CDR3 is 17 residues. CDR1 is SGHRS, CDR2 YFSETQ, per germline. Between the trimmed V and J ends, which lost 1 base and 3 bases, there was a span of 19 bases.

The J gene is TRBJ2-5, the V gene TRBV9, with D perhaps TRBD2 (6 bases). This CDR3 spans 14 amino acids. The germline V gene encodes CDR1 SGDLS and CDR2 YYNGEE. The V and J ends lost 0 bases and 2 bases respectively, with 8 bases between them. CDR3 sequence (DNA): TGTGCCAGCAGCGTAGGGGGGGTGCAAGAGACCCAGTACTTC. Encoded protein: CASSVGGVQETQYF.

The V and J genes are TRBV7-9 and TRBJ2-2; D might be TRBD1 (6 bases). Germline V gene sequence: CDR1 SEHNR, CDR2 FQNEAQ (reference sequence). Deletions cut 4 bases from V and 5 bases from J, with 20 bases between. The CDR3 runs 17 residues. In DNA, the CDR3 is TGTGCCAGCAGCTCCCTACAGAAATTGACAGGTACCGGGGAGCTGTTTTTT. Protein sequence: CASSSLQKLTGTGELFF.

V and J are TRBV7-3 and TRBJ2-7; TRBD1 or TRBD2 may be the D gene (5 bases each). Germline loops: CDR1 SGHTA, CDR2 FQGTGA. CDR3 length equals 15 residues. The V and J ends lost 3 bases and 6 bases respectively, with 18 bases between them. CDR3 bases: TGTGCCAGCAGCTTTTCGTCAGGGACCAAAGCCGAGCAGTACTTC. It encodes CASSFSSGTKAEQYF.

The chain employs TRBV7-2 and TRBJ2-3; D uncertain. This CDR3 contains 12 residues. Germline V gives CDR1 SGHTA, CDR2 FQGNSA. With 3 bases removed from V and 2 bases from J, the gap between germline ends came to 3 bases. In DNA form, the CDR3 reads TGTGCCAGCAGCTTTGTCACAGATACGCAGTATTTT. Its translation: CASSFVTDTQYF.

The V gene is TRBV29-1, the J gene TRBJ1-3; 7 bases line up with TRBD1. CDR3 length: 14 residues. Germline trimming cut 6 bases from V and 0 bases from J; bases unmatched to any gene: 5. Germline lookup yields CDR1 SQVTM and CDR2 ANQGSEA. CDR3 nucleotide sequence: TGCAGCGTCGTACAGGGGAACTCTGGAAACACCATATATTTT. Amino acids: CSVVQGNSGNTIYF.

The rearrangement links TRBV14 to TRBJ1-6; D unclear. CDR1 and CDR2 (germline): SGHDN, FVKESK. The CDR3 runs 17 residues. V lost 0 bases and J lost 3, with 12 bases in between. In DNA, the CDR3 is TGTGCCAGCAGCCAAGACGGACCGGGGTTCTATAATTCACCCCTCCACTTT. The encoded protein is CASSQDGPGFYNSPLHF.

The chain recombines TRBV27 with TRBJ1-2; unclear D gene. Germline-derived CDR1 and CDR2 are MNHEY and SMNVEV (reference sequence). V lost 3 bases and J lost 6, with 14 bases in between. The length of the CDR3 is 14 residues. CDR3 coding DNA: TGTGCCAGCAGTTTGATGGCAGATTGGCATGGCTACACCTTC. Protein: CASSLMADWHGYTF.

The chain joins TRBV19 to TRBJ1-3; a weak D match, TRBD1 (6 bases). Germline loops: CDR1 LNHDA, CDR2 SQIVND (reference sequence). Trimming stripped 5 bases from V and 2 bases from J, with 16 bases between. This CDR3 is built from 16 residues. CDR3 nucleotide sequence: TGTGCCAGTAGTGCGAACCCAGGGGTCACTGGAAACACCATATATTTT. The encoded protein is CASSANPGVTGNTIYF.

The chain uses TRBV25-1 and TRBJ2-5; no reliable D call. Germline assignment: CDR1 MGHDK and CDR2 SYGVNS. V lost 0 bases and J 5 bases, leaving 4 bases between the germline ends. The CDR3 spans 12 residues. CDR3 in amino acids: CASSEYRETQYF. CDR3 nucleotides: TGTGCCAGCAGTGAATATCGGGAGACCCAGTACTTC.

This chain links TRBV5-5 with TRBJ2-7; 7 bases line up with TRBD2. The V gene's germline CDR1 is SGHKS and CDR2 YYEKEE (reference sequence). V lost 4 bases and J lost 1; bases outside the gene matches: 8. This CDR3 has 15 residues. The CDR3 sequence: CASSPATSRSYEQYF. The CDR3 DNA reads as TGTGCCAGCAGCCCAGCGACTAGCAGGTCCTACGAGCAGTACTTC.

There are a few counts of this clone. The V call is TRBV9, the J call TRBJ2-2; D not resolved. The CDR3 covers 12 residues. Trimming took off 1 base at V and 7 bases at J, with 5 bases between the two ends. Germline CDR1 is SGDLS and CDR2 is YYNGEE. The CDR3 loop is CASSVLIGELFF. The DNA of the CDR3 is TGTGCCAGCAGCGTATTGATCGGGGAGCTGTTTTTT.

The CDR3 is CASSLGDKKFF. Written as DNA, the CDR3 is TGTGCCAGCAGCTTAGGGGACAAAAAGTTCTTC. This chain uses TRBV7-9 with TRBJ2-1; D possibly corresponds to TRBD1 (6 bases). CDR1 SEHNR and CDR2 FQNEAQ come from the germline V gene (reference sequence). Deletions cut 1 base from V and 14 bases from J, with 9 bases between. This CDR3 has 11 amino acids.